The 22 T cell receptor beta chains below come from one sample, sequenced in a study of CD8+ T cells in alopecia areata. Treatment defined: oral pan-JAK inhibitor, 5-10 mg twice daily. cDNA prepared by RNA extraction and subsequent reverse transcription served as the template for sequencing. The repertoire was sequenced with immunoSEQ multiplex PCR; TCRdb's copy has only in-frame clones and lacks some. The repertoire holds around 140,000 clones, with 54% as singletons. The sequencing here drew on CD8+ T cells sorted from blood, taken at week 4, from a patient treated with tofacitinib. The receptors originated from a human donor with alopecia areata.

The gene calls are TRBV7-9 and TRBJ2-3; 9 nucleotides line up with TRBD1. V dropped 5 bases and J dropped 0; count of bases not matched to a gene: 3. Germline V lookup: CDR1 SEHNR, CDR2 FQNEAQ (reference sequence). CDR3 length: 15 residues. The CDR3 here is CASSAGQGSTDTQYF. The CDR3 DNA reads as TGTGCCAGCAGCGCAGGACAGGGGAGCACAGATACGCAGTATTTT.

This clone was picked up a small number of times. The rearrangement uses TRBV7-6 and TRBJ2-7, with 8 bases lining up with TRBD1. The germline CDR1 and CDR2 sequences are SGHVS and FNYEAQ. The CDR3 totals 15 residues. Trimming took 5 bases from V and 5 from J; bases not matched to a gene: 11. The CDR3 protein is CASSPSGDRPNEQYF. CDR3 bases: TGTGCCAGCAGCCCCTCAGGGGACAGGCCCAACGAGCAGTACTTC. Looking up the rest from reference TRBV7-6 and TRBJ2-7 gives the full variable domain: GAGVSQSPRYKVTKRGQDVALRCDPISGHVSLYWYRQALGQGPEFLTYFNYEAQQDKSGLPNDRFSAERPEGSISTLTIQRTEQRDSAMYRCASSPSGDRPNEQYFGPGTRLTVT.

This sequence joins TRBV10-3 and TRBJ1-2, with D hard to call. Trimming removed 0 bases from V and 6 bases from J, with 11 bases in between. This CDR3 spans 14 amino acids. Per the germline V gene, CDR1 is ENHRY and CDR2 is SYGVKD. The CDR3 sequence: CAISESVDMDGYTF. The CDR3, as DNA: TGTGCCATCAGTGAGTCGGTTGACATGGATGGCTACACCTTC.

This chain connects TRBV5-6 to TRBJ1-1, with a possible D match to TRBD1 (5 bases). Looked up from germline, CDR1 is SGHDT and CDR2 is YYEEEE. The V end was cut by 4 bases, the J end by 10 bases, with 14 bases between. CDR3 length equals 12 residues. CDR3 in DNA: TGTGCCAGCAGCCCGCAGGGTCGTGGAGCTTTCTTT. Its protein product is CASSPQGRGAFF.

This clone was counted many times. The chain has TRBV6-4 and TRBJ2-2, with 15 nucleotides matching TRBD2. V lost 5 bases to trimming and J lost 6 bases; unmatched junction nucleotides: 1. The V gene's germline CDR1 is MRHNA and CDR2 SNTAGT. The CDR3 consists of 15 residues. CDR3 DNA sequence: TGTGCCAGCAGTTGGACTAGCGGGGGGGCCGGGGAGCTGTTTTTT. It encodes CASSWTSGGAGELFF.

Only one count was recorded for this clone. V is TRBV27 and J is TRBJ1-5; D call uncertain. V was trimmed by 3 bases and J by 0 bases, leaving 6 bases between them. The CDR3 is 14 amino acids. Germline V gene sequence: CDR1 MNHEY, CDR2 SMNVEV (reference sequence). CDR3 nucleotide sequence: TGTGCCAGCAGTTTGGCCCTTAGCAATCAGCCCCAGCATTTT. The encoded protein is CASSLALSNQPQHF.

This chain links TRBV30 with TRBJ1-2; TRBD1 matches at 8 bases. The V and J ends lost 0 bases and 8 bases, in that order; junction bases with no gene match: 8. There are 14 residues in the CDR3. Germline CDR1 reads GTSNPN; CDR2 reads SVGIG (reference sequence). CDR3 sequence: CAWSVSGGMDGYTF. CDR3 DNA: TGTGCCTGGAGTGTATCAGGGGGCATGGACGGCTACACCTTC.

This clone was found a few times. The CDR3: CASSESTSGGQETQYF. In nucleotides, the CDR3 is TGTGCCAGCAGTGAGTCGACTAGCGGGGGCCAAGAGACCCAGTACTTC. The chain is built from TRBV6-4 and TRBJ2-5, with 12 bases identical to TRBD2. The CDR3 consists of 16 residues. J was trimmed by 1 base and V by 3 bases; bases with no gene match: 3. The germline V gene encodes CDR1 MRHNA and CDR2 SNTAGT.

The chain employs TRBV9 and TRBJ2-3; tentatively, D is TRBD2 (6 bases). The CDR3 spans 14 residues. The V and J ends lost 4 bases and 2 bases respectively, with 11 bases between them. Looked up from germline, CDR1 is SGDLS and CDR2 is YYNGEE. The chain's CDR3 is CASSPWDSTDTQYF. For the CDR3, the DNA is TGTGCCAGCAGCCCCTGGGACTCCACAGATACGCAGTATTTT.

This clone has more than one count but fewer than ten. The rearrangement links TRBV7-8 to TRBJ2-7; unclear D gene. The germline V and J ends were trimmed by 5 bases and 0 bases, with 2 bases remaining between them. This CDR3 has 11 amino acids. The V gene's germline CDR1 is SGHVS and CDR2 FQNEAQ. The CDR3 protein is CASSDSYEQYF. The CDR3 DNA reads TGTGCCAGCAGCGACTCCTACGAGCAGTACTTC.

The chain links TRBV15 to TRBJ2-1; 8 positions match TRBD2. This CDR3 contains 18 residues. The germline gives CDR1 LNHNV, CDR2 YYDKDF (reference sequence). After removal of 3 bases from V and 2 bases from J, the junction contained 12 bases not matched to a gene. The CDR3 region has the DNA TGTGCCACCAGCAGTCCAGCCTCTAGCGGGTGGCCCTACAATGAGCAGTTCTTC. Its protein is CATSSPASSGWPYNEQFF.

This chain uses TRBV4-3 with TRBJ2-7; D uncertain. The length of the CDR3 is 13 residues. Germline lookup yields CDR1 LGHNA and CDR2 YSLEER. Trimming cost V 1 base and J 6 bases, with 10 bases left between them. The CDR3 DNA is TGCGCCAGCAGCCAAGCTCTGTGGGGCGAGCAGTACTTC. Its protein product is CASSQALWGEQYF.

Written as DNA, the CDR3 is TGTGCCAGCAGTTTTGGGTCGGGCACTGAAGCTTTCTTT. Translating gives CASSFGSGTEAFF. The chain links TRBV27 to TRBJ1-1, with no clear D. V lost 3 bases and J lost 4, with 9 bases in between. CDR3 length equals 13 residues. Germline loops: CDR1 MNHEY, CDR2 SMNVEV (reference sequence).

V and J are TRBV29-1 and TRBJ1-4, with D perhaps matching TRBD1 (6 bases). CDR1 is SQVTM and CDR2 is ANQGSEA in the germline V gene. V was pared by 4 bases and J by 7 bases, with 22 bases between. This CDR3 has 16 amino acids. CDR3 coding DNA: TGCAGCGTTGGACCGGACGGGGGCGCGCATAGTGAAAAACTGTTTTTT. As protein: CSVGPDGGAHSEKLFF.

The chain has TRBV6-4 and TRBJ2-1; D gene uncertain. CDR3 size: 12 residues. Germline V gene sequence: CDR1 MRHNA, CDR2 SNTAGT. V gave up 3 bases and J gave up 8 bases, with 8 bases separating them. CDR3 loop: CASSEAVDEQFF. The CDR3 coding sequence is TGTGCCAGCAGTGAGGCAGTTGATGAGCAGTTCTTC.

The chain has TRBV23-1 and TRBJ2-5; TRBD1 might be the D (6 bases). TRBV23-1 is placed among ORFs of uncertain function. The germline V and J ends were trimmed by 2 bases and 3 bases, with 22 bases remaining between them. This CDR3 is built from 18 residues. CDR3 amino acids: CASSQRKGVPPEKETQYF. The CDR3 DNA is TGCGCCAGCAGTCAAAGGAAGGGGGTTCCCCCCGAGAAAGAGACCCAGTACTTC.

The chain joins TRBV4-2 to TRBJ1-2; 7 bases are shared with TRBD1. Germline V gene data show CDR1 as LGHNA and CDR2 as YNFKEQ. The CDR3 is 16 amino acids. V lost 0 bases, J lost 2 bases, and 6 bases stayed unmatched. CDR3: CASSQEEGAINYGYTF. Written as DNA, the CDR3 is TGTGCCAGCAGCCAAGAGGAGGGGGCTATCAACTATGGCTACACCTTC.

This chain joins TRBV7-9 and TRBJ2-7, with D perhaps matching TRBD1 or TRBD2 (5 bases each). The CDR3 totals 13 residues. V gave up 5 bases and J gave up 4 bases, with 12 bases separating them. Germline CDR1 SEHNR, CDR2 FQNEAQ (reference sequence). In DNA, the CDR3 is TGTGCCAGCAGCACCGGGACGGGTTACGAGCAGTACTTC. As protein: CASSTGTGYEQYF.

This rearrangement joins TRBV29-1 to TRBJ2-1, with D perhaps TRBD2 (6 bases). V was pared by 0 bases and J by 6 bases, with 12 bases between. The CDR3 is made up of 14 amino acids. Germline V gene sequence: CDR1 SQVTM, CDR2 ANQGSEA. The CDR3 region is CSVEEGLGGNEQFF. CDR3 DNA: TGCAGCGTTGAAGAGGGACTTGGGGGCAATGAGCAGTTCTTC.

The chain is built from TRBV30 and TRBJ2-5; 9 bases match TRBD2. This CDR3 region has 14 residues. Germline values: CDR1 GTSNPN, CDR2 SVGIG (reference sequence). V trimming: 0 bases; J trimming: 4 bases; junction bases outside the gene matches: 3. This CDR3 is CAWSVRGGAETQYF. DNA for the CDR3: TGTGCCTGGAGTGTACGCGGGGGGGCAGAGACCCAGTACTTC.

The chain joins TRBV29-1 to TRBJ2-7; 8 bases align to TRBD1. V shed 6 bases and J 0 bases; nucleotides not matched to a gene: 7. CDR3 length: 14 residues. Per germline, CDR1 SQVTM and CDR2 ANQGSEA. This CDR3 reads CSVGDRLHSYEQYF. The DNA for the CDR3 is TGCAGCGTGGGGGACAGGCTACACTCCTACGAGCAGTACTTC.

The chain carries TRBV6-5 and TRBJ2-3; 10 bases map to TRBD2. V shed 5 bases and J 2 bases; nucleotides not matched to a gene: 4. This CDR3 has 15 amino acids. CDR1 is MNHEY, CDR2 SVGAGI, per germline. CDR3 in DNA: TGTGCCAGCAGTGGTAGCGGGGGGCCCACAGATACGCAGTATTTT. Its protein product is CASSGSGGPTDTQYF.